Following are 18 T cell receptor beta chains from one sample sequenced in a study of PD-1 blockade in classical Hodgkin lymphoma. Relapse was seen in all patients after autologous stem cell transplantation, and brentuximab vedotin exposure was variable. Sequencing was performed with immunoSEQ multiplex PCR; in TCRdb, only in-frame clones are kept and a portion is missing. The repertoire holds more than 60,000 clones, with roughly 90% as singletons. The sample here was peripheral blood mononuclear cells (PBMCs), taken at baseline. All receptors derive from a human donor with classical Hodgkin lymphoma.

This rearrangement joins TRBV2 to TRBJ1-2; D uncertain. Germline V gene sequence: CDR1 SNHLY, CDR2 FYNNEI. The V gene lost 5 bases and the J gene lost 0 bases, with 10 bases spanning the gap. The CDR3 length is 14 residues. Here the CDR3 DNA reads TGTGCCAGCAGTTTGGAGAGAGCTAACTATGGCTACACCTTC. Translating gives CASSLERANYGYTF.

CDR3 sequence reads: CASSDLGGDPYNEQFF. CDR3 nucleotides: TGTGCCAGCAGCGACCTTGGGGGGGACCCCTACAATGAGCAGTTCTTC. This chain uses TRBV9 with TRBJ2-1, with 7 bases identical to TRBD2. CDR3 size: 16 residues. V gave up 3 bases and J gave up 2 bases; unmatched junction bases: 8. CDR1 is SGDLS, CDR2 YYNGEE, per germline.

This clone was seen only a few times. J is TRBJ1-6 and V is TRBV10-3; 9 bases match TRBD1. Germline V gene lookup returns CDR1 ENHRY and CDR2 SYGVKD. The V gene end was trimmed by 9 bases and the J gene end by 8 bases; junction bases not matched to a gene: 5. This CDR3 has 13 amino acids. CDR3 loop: CAINRGLDSPLHF. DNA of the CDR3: TGTGCCATAAACAGGGGGCTCGATTCACCCCTCCACTTT.

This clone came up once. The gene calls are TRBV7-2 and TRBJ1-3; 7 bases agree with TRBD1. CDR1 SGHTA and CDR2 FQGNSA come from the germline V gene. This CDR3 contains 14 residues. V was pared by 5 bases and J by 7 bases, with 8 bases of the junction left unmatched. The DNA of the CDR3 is TGTGCCAGCAGCAAATCGACAGGGACGAACACCATATATTTT. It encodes CASSKSTGTNTIYF.

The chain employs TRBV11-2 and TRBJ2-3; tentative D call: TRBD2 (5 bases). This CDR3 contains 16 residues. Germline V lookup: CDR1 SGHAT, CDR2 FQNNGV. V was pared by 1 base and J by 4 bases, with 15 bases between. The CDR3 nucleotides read TGTGCCAGCAGCTTAGCGGTTGCGGGTTCACCAGATACGCAGTATTTT. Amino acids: CASSLAVAGSPDTQYF.

For the CDR3, the DNA is TGCGCCAGCAGCTTGGCAGACTACAATGAGCAGTTCTTC. Its protein is CASSLADYNEQFF. This chain connects TRBV5-1 to TRBJ2-1; no definite D call. The V gene lost 0 bases and the J gene lost 3 bases, with 4 bases spanning the gap. The CDR3 contains 13 residues. The germline gives CDR1 SGHRS, CDR2 YFSETQ.

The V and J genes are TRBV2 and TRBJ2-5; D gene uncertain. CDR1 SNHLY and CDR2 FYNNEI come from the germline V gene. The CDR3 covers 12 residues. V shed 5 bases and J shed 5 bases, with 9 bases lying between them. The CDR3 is CASSSYSETQYF. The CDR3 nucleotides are TGTGCCAGCAGTTCTTATTCGGAGACCCAGTACTTC.

For the CDR3, the DNA is TGTGCCAGCAGTCCCACCTATAGCAATCAGCCCCAGCATTTT. Translation gives CASSPTYSNQPQHF. This chain joins TRBV27 and TRBJ1-5; no definite D call. Germline V CDR1 and CDR2: MNHEY, SMNVEV (reference sequence). The CDR3 is 14 amino acids. V was cut by 5 bases and J by 0 bases, with 8 bases left in between.

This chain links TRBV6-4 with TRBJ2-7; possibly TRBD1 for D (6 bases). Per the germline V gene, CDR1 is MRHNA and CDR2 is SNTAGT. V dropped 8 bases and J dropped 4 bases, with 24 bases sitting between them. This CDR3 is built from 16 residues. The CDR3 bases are TGTGCCAGCTTGATAGAGGAGGACAGATTTAGGTACGAGCAGTACTTC. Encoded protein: CASLIEEDRFRYEQYF.

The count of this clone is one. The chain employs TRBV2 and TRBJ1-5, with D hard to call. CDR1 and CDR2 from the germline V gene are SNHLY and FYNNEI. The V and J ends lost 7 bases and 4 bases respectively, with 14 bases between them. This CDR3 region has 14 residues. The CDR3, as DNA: TGTGCCAGCACCCCGGACGGTCTAAATCAGCCCCAGCATTTT. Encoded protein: CASTPDGLNQPQHF.

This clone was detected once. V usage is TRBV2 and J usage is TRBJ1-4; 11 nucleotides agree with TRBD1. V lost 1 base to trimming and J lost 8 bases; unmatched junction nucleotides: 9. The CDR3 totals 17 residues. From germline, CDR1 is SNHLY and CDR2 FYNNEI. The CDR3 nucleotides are TGTGCCAGCAGTGAAGTGGGACAGGGGGGCGGAGGGGAAAAACTGTTTTTT. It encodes CASSEVGQGGGGEKLFF.

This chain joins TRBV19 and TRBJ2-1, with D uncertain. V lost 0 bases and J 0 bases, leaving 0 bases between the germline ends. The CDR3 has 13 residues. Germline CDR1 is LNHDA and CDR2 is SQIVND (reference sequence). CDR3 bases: TGTGCCAGTAGTATAGACTCCTACAATGAGCAGTTCTTC. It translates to CASSIDSYNEQFF.

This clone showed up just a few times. CDR3 sequence reads: CASSQVRQGSYGYTF. CDR3 bases: TGCGCCAGCAGCCAAGTCCGCCAGGGAAGCTATGGCTACACCTTC. This chain uses TRBV4-1 with TRBJ1-2, with TRBD1 as a possible D gene (5 bases). Germline V gene lookup returns CDR1 MGHRA and CDR2 YSYEKL. The germline V and J ends were trimmed by 1 base and 4 bases, with 13 bases remaining between them. The CDR3 extends over 15 amino acids.

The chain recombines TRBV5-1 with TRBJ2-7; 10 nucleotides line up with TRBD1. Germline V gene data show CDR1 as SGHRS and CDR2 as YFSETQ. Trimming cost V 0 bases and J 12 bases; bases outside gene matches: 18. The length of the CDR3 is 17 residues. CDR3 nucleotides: TGCGCCAGCAGCTTGGCTTCGGGACAGGGGCCATCCTACGAAAGGTACTTC. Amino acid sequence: CASSLASGQGPSYERYF.

The CDR3 here is CASSFLRGPTDTQYF. The CDR3 DNA follows: TGCGCCAGCAGCTTCCTGAGGGGACCCACAGATACGCAGTATTTT. The chain uses TRBV5-1 and TRBJ2-3, with D perhaps given as TRBD1 or TRBD2 (5 bases each). The CDR3 has 15 residues. Trimming took 2 bases from V and 2 from J, leaving 12 bases between them. The germline V gene encodes CDR1 SGHRS and CDR2 YFSETQ.

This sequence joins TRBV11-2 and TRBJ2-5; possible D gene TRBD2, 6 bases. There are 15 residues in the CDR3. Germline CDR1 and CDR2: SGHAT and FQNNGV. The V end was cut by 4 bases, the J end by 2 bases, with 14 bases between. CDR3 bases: TGTGCCAGCAGCTACGACCGCGGGGTACAAGAGACCCAGTACTTC. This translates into CASSYDRGVQETQYF.

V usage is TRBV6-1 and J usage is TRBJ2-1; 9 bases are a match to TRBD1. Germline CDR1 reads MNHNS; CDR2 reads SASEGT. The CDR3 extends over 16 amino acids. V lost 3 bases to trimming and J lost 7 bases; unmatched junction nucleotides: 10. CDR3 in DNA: TGTGCCAGCAGTGATGAAACAGGGGGCCGAAGGAATGAGCAGTTCTTC. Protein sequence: CASSDETGGRRNEQFF.

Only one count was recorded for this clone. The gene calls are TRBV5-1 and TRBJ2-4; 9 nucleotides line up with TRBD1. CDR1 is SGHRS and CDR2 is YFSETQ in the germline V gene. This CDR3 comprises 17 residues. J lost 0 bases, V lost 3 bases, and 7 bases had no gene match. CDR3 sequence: CASSSGQGTLAKNIQYF. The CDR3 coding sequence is TGCGCCAGCAGCTCGGGACAGGGAACTTTAGCCAAAAACATTCAGTACTTC.